This entry describes one T cell receptor (beta chain). The data were taken from a study of PD-1 blockade in classical Hodgkin lymphoma. The V gene lost 0 bases and the J gene lost 3 bases, with 7 bases spanning the gap. Germline lookup yields CDR1 SGHDT and CDR2 YYEEEE. The CDR3 is 14 residues long. Assay used: immunoSEQ multiplex PCR; TCRdb lists only in-frame clones, some missing. Of roughly 20,000 clones listed, 85% to 95% were seen once; the top ten hold roughly 0.38%. The time point: newly diagnosed, previously untreated cHL patient sample. Isolation of CD4+ T cells from thawed PBMCs was performed by magnetic negative selection.

Sequencing was performed on CD4+ T cells from blood. The gene calls are TRBV5-6 and TRBJ1-3; D is uncertain. This receptor was obtained from a human donor with classical Hodgkin lymphoma. Here the CDR3 reads CASSLVPSGNTIYF. In DNA form, the CDR3 reads TGTGCCAGCAGCTTGGTTCCCAGTGGAAACACCATATATTTT.